Listed below are T cell receptor beta chains from one sample, sequenced in a study of blood T cell repertoires in COVID-19. Using immunoSEQ multiplex PCR, the repertoire was profiled, and TCRdb retains in-frame clones only, with some absent. The table has 270,000 or so clones, roughly 90% seen once. Sequences were obtained from peripheral blood. Receptors originate from a woman aged 40 to 50 who had recovered from COVID-19. The CDR3 runs from the conserved cysteine through the conserved F or W. The order of the fields is D gene, clone size, J gene, V gene, CDR3 protein, CDR3 DNA. D genes are given only for firm matches. Expanded clones get a size class; other rows say once, few or many, or leave the size out.

D: .
size: .
J: TRBJ2-7
V: TRBV28
CDR3: CASSSTGPIYEQYF
DNA: TGTGCCAGCAGTTCCACAGGGCCCATCTACGAGCAGTACTTC

D: .
size: once
J: TRBJ1-1
V: TRBV7-3
CDR3: CASSLTGGNTEAFF
DNA: TGTGCCAGCAGCTTAACGGGGGGAAACACTGAAGCTTTCTTT

D: TRBD2
size: .
J: TRBJ2-1
V: TRBV19
CDR3: CASNLGLAYNEQFF
DNA: TGTGCCAGTAATCTGGGACTAGCGTACAATGAGCAGTTCTTC

D: .
size: .
J: TRBJ2-1
V: TRBV11-2
CDR3: CASSFRRGGAEQFF
DNA: TGTGCCAGCAGCTTTCGGCGGGGCGGGGCCGAGCAGTTCTTC

D: .
size: .
J: TRBJ2-3
V: TRBV5-4
CDR3: CASSRDTSTDTQYF
DNA: TGTGCCAGCAGCCGGGACACTAGCACAGATACGCAGTATTTT

D: .
size: once
J: TRBJ1-2
V: TRBV28
CDR3: CASSLIGPGIYGYTF
DNA: TGTGCCAGCAGTTTAATCGGCCCAGGAATCTATGGCTACACCTTC

D: TRBD2
size: .
J: TRBJ2-1
V: TRBV10-1
CDR3: CASSAQLGLAEDNEQFF
DNA: TGCGCCAGCAGTGCCCAACTGGGACTAGCGGAGGACAATGAGCAGTTCTTC

D: TRBD2
size: .
J: TRBJ2-1
V: TRBV19
CDR3: CASSEGLAGGPEQFF
DNA: TGTGCCAGTAGTGAGGGGCTAGCGGGAGGGCCTGAGCAGTTCTTC

D: .
size: .
J: TRBJ1-6
V: TRBV18
CDR3: CASSPGPPRDSPLHF
DNA: TGTGCCAGCTCACCAGGACCGCCGAGGGATTCACCCCTCCACTTT

D: TRBD2
size: .
J: TRBJ2-7
V: TRBV11-2
CDR3: CASSVSTSGPRYF
DNA: TGTGCCAGCAGCGTATCGACTAGCGGTCCACGGTACTTC

D: TRBD2
size: .
J: TRBJ2-5
V: TRBV5-1
CDR3: CASSLSAGRDQETQYF
DNA: TGCGCCAGCAGCTTGTCAGCAGGGAGGGACCAAGAGACCCAGTACTTC

D: TRBD1
size: .
J: TRBJ2-7
V: TRBV10-3
CDR3: CAISEGQGFYEQYF
DNA: TGTGCCATCAGTGAGGGACAGGGGTTCTACGAGCAGTACTTC

D: TRBD1
size: .
J: TRBJ2-1
V: TRBV6-1
CDR3: CASSDFGTGGPSAYNEQFF
DNA: TGTGCCAGCAGTGATTTCGGGACAGGGGGACCCTCTGCCTACAATGAGCAGTTCTTC

D: .
size: .
J: TRBJ2-5
V: TRBV28
CDR3: CASSLIGTSETQYF
DNA: TGTGCCAGCAGTTTAATAGGGACATCGGAGACCCAGTACTTC

D: TRBD2
size: .
J: TRBJ2-7
V: TRBV2
CDR3: CASSGTSGRENVYEQYF
DNA: TGTGCCAGCAGTGGGACTAGCGGGAGGGAAAACGTTTACGAGCAGTACTTC

D: TRBD1
size: .
J: TRBJ2-5
V: TRBV11-2
CDR3: CASSFTPGQGIETQYF
DNA: TGTGCCAGCAGCTTTACACCGGGACAGGGGATAGAGACCCAGTACTTC

D: .
size: .
J: TRBJ2-2
V: TRBV7-8
CDR3: CASSGQIGTGELFF
DNA: TGTGCCAGCAGCGGACAGATAGGGACCGGGGAGCTGTTTTTT

D: TRBD2
size: .
J: TRBJ2-7
V: TRBV3-1/TRBV3-2
CDR3: CASSQTSVSYEQYF
DNA: TGTGCCAGCAGCCAAACTAGCGTCTCCTACGAGCAGTACTTC